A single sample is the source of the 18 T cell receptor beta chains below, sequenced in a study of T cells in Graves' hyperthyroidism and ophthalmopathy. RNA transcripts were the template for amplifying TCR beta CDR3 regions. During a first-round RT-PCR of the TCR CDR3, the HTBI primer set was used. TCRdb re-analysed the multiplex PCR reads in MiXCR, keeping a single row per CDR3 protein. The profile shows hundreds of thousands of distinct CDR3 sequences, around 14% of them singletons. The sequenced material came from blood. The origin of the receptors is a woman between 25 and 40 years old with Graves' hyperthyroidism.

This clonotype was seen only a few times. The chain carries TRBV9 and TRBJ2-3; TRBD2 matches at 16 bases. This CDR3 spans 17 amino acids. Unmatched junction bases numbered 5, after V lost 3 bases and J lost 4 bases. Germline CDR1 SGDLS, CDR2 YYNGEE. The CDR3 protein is CASSAGTSGRAADTQYF. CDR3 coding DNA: TGTGCCAGCAGCGCCGGGACTAGCGGGAGGGCCGCAGATACGCAGTATTTT.

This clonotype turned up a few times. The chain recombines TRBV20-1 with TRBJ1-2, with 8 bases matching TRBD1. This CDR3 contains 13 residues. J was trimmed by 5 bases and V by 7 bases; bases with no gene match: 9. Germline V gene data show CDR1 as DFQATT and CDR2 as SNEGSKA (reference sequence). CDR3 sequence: CSVSQGAHYGYTF. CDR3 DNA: TGCAGTGTTAGCCAGGGGGCGCATTATGGCTACACCTTC.

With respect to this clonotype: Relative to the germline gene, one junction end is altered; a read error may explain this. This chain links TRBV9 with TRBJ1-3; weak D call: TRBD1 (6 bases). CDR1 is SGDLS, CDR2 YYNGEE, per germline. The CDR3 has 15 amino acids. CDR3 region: CASSSTQGSENTIYF. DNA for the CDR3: TGTGCCAGCAGTTCGACTCAGGGGTCTGAAAACACCATATATTTT.

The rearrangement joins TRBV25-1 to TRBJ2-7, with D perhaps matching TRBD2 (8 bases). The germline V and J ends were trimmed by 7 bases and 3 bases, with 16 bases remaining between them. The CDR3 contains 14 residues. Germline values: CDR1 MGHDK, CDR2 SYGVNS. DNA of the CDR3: TGTGCCAGCACCCGGGAGGGGGCTGGCTACGAGCAGTACTTC. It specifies CASTREGAGYEQYF.

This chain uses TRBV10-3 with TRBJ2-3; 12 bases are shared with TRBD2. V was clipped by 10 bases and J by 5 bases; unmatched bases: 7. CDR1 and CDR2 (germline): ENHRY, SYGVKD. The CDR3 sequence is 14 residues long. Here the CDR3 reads CATATSGSQDTQYF. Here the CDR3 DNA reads TGTGCCACCGCGACTAGCGGGAGTCAAGATACGCAGTATTTT.

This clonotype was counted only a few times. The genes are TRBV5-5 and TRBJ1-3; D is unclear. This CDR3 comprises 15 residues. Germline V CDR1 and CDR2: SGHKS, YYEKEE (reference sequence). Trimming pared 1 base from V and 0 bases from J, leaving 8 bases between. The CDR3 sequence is CASSLYGHSGNTIYF. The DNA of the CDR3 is TGTGCCAGCAGCTTGTACGGCCACTCTGGAAACACCATATATTTT. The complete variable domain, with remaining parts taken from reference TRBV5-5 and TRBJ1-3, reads DAGVTQSPTHLIKTRGQQVTLRCSPISGHKSVSWYQQVLGQGPQFIFQYYEKEERGRGNFPDRFSARQFPNYSSELNVNALLLGDSALYLCASSLYGHSGNTIYFGEGSWLTVV.

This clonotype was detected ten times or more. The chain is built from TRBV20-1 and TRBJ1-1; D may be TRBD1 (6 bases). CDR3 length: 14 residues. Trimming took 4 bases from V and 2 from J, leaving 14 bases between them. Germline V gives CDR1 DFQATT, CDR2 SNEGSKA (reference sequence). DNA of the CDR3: TGCAGTGCTAAAAGAAGGACAGCAAACACTGAAGCTTTCTTT. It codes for CSAKRRTANTEAFF.

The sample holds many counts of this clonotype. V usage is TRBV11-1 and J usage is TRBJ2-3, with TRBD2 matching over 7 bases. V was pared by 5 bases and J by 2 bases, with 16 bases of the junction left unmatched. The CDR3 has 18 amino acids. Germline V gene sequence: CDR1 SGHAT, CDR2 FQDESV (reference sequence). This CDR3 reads CASSRLSSGGISTDTQYF. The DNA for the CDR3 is TGTGCCAGCAGCCGGCTTAGTTCGGGGGGAATATCCACAGATACGCAGTATTTT.

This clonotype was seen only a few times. The CDR3: CASSPRTGFSGANVLTF. The CDR3 DNA reads TGTGCCAGCAGCCCCCGGACAGGGTTCTCTGGGGCCAACGTCCTGACTTTC. V is TRBV11-3 and J is TRBJ2-6; TRBD1 agrees at 8 bases. The CDR3 totals 17 residues. The junction had 6 bases not matched to a gene; V was cut back by 5 bases and J by 0 bases. The germline V gene encodes CDR1 SGHNT and CDR2 YENEEA.

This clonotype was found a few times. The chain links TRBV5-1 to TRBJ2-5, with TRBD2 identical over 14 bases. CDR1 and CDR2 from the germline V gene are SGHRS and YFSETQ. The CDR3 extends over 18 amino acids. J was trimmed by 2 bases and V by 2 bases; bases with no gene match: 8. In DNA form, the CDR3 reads TGCGCCAGCAGCTTCATGGGGACTAGCGGGAGTAAACAAGAGACCCAGTACTTC. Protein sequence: CASSFMGTSGSKQETQYF.

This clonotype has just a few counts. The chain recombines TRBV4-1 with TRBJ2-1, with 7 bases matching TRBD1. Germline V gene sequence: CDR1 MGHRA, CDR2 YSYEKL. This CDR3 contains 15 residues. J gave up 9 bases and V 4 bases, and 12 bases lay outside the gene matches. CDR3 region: CASSLTPGTAGEQFF. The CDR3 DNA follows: TGCGCCAGCAGCCTAACTCCCGGGACAGCCGGTGAGCAGTTCTTC.

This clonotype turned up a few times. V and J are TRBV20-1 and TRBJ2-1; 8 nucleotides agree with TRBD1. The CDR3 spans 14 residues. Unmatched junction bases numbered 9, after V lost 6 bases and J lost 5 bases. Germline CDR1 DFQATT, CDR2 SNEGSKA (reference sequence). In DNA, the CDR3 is TGCAGTGCAACTCAGGGGGCGAAGGACAATGAGCAGTTCTTC. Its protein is CSATQGAKDNEQFF.

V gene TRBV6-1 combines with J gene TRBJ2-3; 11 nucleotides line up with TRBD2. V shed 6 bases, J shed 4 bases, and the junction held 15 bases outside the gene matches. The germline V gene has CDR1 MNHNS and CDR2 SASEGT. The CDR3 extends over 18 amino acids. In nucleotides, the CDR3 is TGTGCCAGCAGGGGGACTAGCGGAATCTCCAATTCTCCAGATACGCAGTATTTT. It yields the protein CASRGTSGISNSPDTQYF.

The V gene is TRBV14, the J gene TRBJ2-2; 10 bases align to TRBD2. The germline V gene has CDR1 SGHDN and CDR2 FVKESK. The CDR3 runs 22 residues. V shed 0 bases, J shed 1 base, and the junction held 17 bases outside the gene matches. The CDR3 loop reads CASSQDKPSGSLRSWNTGELFF. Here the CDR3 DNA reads TGTGCCAGCAGCCAAGATAAGCCTAGCGGGAGTTTAAGGTCTTGGAACACCGGGGAGCTGTTTTTT. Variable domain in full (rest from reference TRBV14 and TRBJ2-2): EAGVTQFPSHSVIEKGQTVTLRCDPISGHDNLYWYRRVMGKEIKFLLHFVKESKQDESGMPNNRFLAERTGGTYSTLKVQPAELEDSGVYFCASSQDKPSGSLRSWNTGELFFGEGSRLTVL.

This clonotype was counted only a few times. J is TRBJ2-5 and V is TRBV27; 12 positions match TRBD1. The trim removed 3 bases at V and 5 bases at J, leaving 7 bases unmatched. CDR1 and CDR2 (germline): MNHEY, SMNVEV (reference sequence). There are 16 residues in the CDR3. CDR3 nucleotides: TGTGCCAGCAGTTTTTCCGGGACAGGGGGCTGGGAGACCCAGTACTTC. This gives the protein CASSFSGTGGWETQYF.

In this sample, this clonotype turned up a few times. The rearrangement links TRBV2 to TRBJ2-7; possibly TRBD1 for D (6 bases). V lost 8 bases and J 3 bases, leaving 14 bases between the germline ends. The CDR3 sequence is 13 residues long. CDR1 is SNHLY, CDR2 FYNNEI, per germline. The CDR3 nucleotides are TGTGCCAGCTCGACAGGACCCGGCTACGAGCAGTACTTC. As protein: CASSTGPGYEQYF.

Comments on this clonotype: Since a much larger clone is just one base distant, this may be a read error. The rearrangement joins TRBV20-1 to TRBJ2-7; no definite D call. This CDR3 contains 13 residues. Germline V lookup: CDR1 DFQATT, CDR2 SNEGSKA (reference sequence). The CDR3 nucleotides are TGCAGTGCTAGAGGAGTAAGGTTCTACGGGCAGTACTTC. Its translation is CSARGVRFYGQYF.

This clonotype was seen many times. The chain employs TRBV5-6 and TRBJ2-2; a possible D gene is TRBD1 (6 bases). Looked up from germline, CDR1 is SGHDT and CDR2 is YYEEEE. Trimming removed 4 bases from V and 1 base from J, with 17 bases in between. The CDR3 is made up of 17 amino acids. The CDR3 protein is CASSASWGPVNTGELFF. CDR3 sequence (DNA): TGTGCCAGCAGCGCCTCGTGGGGGCCAGTGAACACCGGGGAGCTGTTTTTT.